The 24 T cell receptor beta chains reported below all come from one sample, sequenced in a study of blood T cell repertoires in COVID-19. Data came from immunoSEQ multiplex PCR; TCRdb stores just in-frame clones and leaves some out. Among 130,000 or so clones listed, about 77% were seen once. Material: peripheral blood. The origin of the receptors is a human donor in a cohort sampled during active COVID-19.

The chain recombines TRBV7-9 with TRBJ1-2; 7 nucleotides match TRBD1. The CDR3 totals 14 residues. The V gene end was trimmed by 5 bases and the J gene end by 4 bases; junction bases not matched to a gene: 7. CDR1 and CDR2 from the germline V gene are SEHNR and FQNEAQ (reference sequence). The CDR3 region is CASSKRDRPYGYTF. The CDR3 region has the DNA TGTGCCAGCAGCAAACGGGACAGACCCTATGGCTACACCTTC.

The genes are TRBV4-1 and TRBJ2-3; D is perhaps TRBD2 (5 bases). In germline, CDR1 is MGHRA, CDR2 YSYEKL. The CDR3 consists of 16 residues. Trimming removed 1 base from V and 5 bases from J, with 16 bases in between. In nucleotides, the CDR3 is TGCGCCAGCAGCCAAGGGGCGTTGCTAGCAAAAGATACGCAGTATTTT. This codes for CASSQGALLAKDTQYF.

The rearrangement uses TRBV29-1 and TRBJ1-2; D is perhaps TRBD1 (5 bases). Germline V gene lookup returns CDR1 SQVTM and CDR2 ANQGSEA. This CDR3 spans 12 amino acids. Trimming cost V 7 bases and J 2 bases, with 11 bases left between them. The DNA of the CDR3 is TGCAGCGCTCAGGCAGGGAACTATGGCTACACCTTC. It codes for CSAQAGNYGYTF. Full variable domain (outside the CDR3, taken from reference TRBV29-1 and TRBJ1-2): SAVISQKPSRDICQRGTSLTIQCQVDSQVTMMFWYRQQPGQSLTLIATANQGSEATYESGFVIDKFPISRPNLTFSTLTVSNMSPEDSSIYLCSAQAGNYGYTFGSGTRLTVV.

The rearrangement uses TRBV28 and TRBJ2-7; 8 nucleotides match TRBD1. Trimming took 3 bases from V and 2 from J; bases not matched to a gene: 3. Germline CDR1 MDHEN, CDR2 SYDVKM. This CDR3 has 14 amino acids. Written as DNA, the CDR3 is TGTGCCAGCAGTTTGACAGGGGTTACCTACGAGCAGTACTTC. Translation: CASSLTGVTYEQYF.

The V and J genes are TRBV3-1 (or the pseudogene TRBV3-2) and TRBJ2-7; 8 bases fit TRBD2. Trimming took 1 base from V and 4 from J; bases not matched to a gene: 9. Germline loops: CDR1 LGHDT, CDR2 YNNKEL (reference sequence). The CDR3 sequence is 16 residues long. The CDR3 DNA is TGTGCCAGCAGCCAAGTGTGCCGGGAGGGCCGGTACGAGCAGTACTTC. Translation: CASSQVCREGRYEQYF.

This rearrangement joins TRBV5-8 to TRBJ2-3, with 8 bases aligning to TRBD1. The CDR3 is 15 amino acids. CDR1 is SGHTS, CDR2 YDEGEE, per germline. With 4 bases clipped from V and 8 bases from J, the junction kept 12 bases outside the gene matches. The CDR3 DNA sequence: TGTGCCAGCAGCATCGACAGGGGTCCTTTTGGTACGCAGTATTTT. It specifies CASSIDRGPFGTQYF.

A few counts support this clone. V and J are TRBV30 and TRBJ2-3; D might be TRBD2 (5 bases). Germline CDR1 and CDR2: GTSNPN and SVGIG (reference sequence). Deletions cut 4 bases from V and 6 bases from J, with 11 bases between. This CDR3 contains 12 residues. For the CDR3, the DNA is TGTGCCTGGACTACTAGTGAGGATACGCAGTATTTT. Translating gives CAWTTSEDTQYF.

The chain is built from TRBV7-2 and TRBJ1-5; weak D call: TRBD1 (5 bases). Per the germline V gene, CDR1 is SGHTA and CDR2 is FQGNSA. This CDR3 is 12 amino acids long. With 1 base removed from V and 14 bases from J, the gap between germline ends came to 12 bases. This chain's CDR3 is CASSLGFETEHF. CDR3 nucleotide sequence: TGTGCCAGCAGCTTAGGGTTCGAGACAGAGCATTTT.

This chain uses TRBV2 with TRBJ1-2; D perhaps matches TRBD1 (5 bases). The V and J ends lost 5 bases and 1 base respectively, with 14 bases between them. There are 15 residues in the CDR3. The germline V gene encodes CDR1 SNHLY and CDR2 FYNNEI. DNA of the CDR3: TGTGCCAGCAGTCGCCCAGACAGCCTTAACTATGGCTACACCTTC. This codes for CASSRPDSLNYGYTF.

This clone was seen a handful of times. The chain employs TRBV6-5 and TRBJ2-2; D ambiguous. V lost 5 bases, J lost 0 bases, and 10 bases lay in between. The germline gives CDR1 MNHEY, CDR2 SVGAGI. The CDR3 loop spans 15 amino acids. DNA for the CDR3: TGTGCCAGCAGTATCGACACACCGAACACCGGGGAGCTGTTTTTT. It translates to CASSIDTPNTGELFF.

This clone was recorded only once. V and J are TRBV5-1 and TRBJ2-3; 8 bases line up with TRBD2. Germline V gene data show CDR1 as SGHRS and CDR2 as YFSETQ. J lost 0 bases, V lost 0 bases, and 3 bases had no gene match. The CDR3 contains 16 residues. The CDR3 DNA reads as TGCGCCAGCAGCTTGGTAGCGGGGACTAGCACAGATACGCAGTATTTT. It is translated as CASSLVAGTSTDTQYF. The variable domain in full, with the rest retrieved from reference TRBV5-1 and TRBJ2-3, is KAGVTQTPRYLIKTRGQQVTLSCSPISGHRSVSWYQQTPGQGLQFLFEYFSETQRNKGNFPGRFSGRQFSNSRSEMNVSTLELGDSALYLCASSLVAGTSTDTQYFGPGTRLTVL.

The chain has TRBV7-3 and TRBJ2-1; no reliable D call. Germline V gene sequence: CDR1 SGHTA, CDR2 FQGTGA. V was shortened by 4 bases and J by 9 bases, with 7 bases between the two germline ends. The CDR3 totals 11 residues. The CDR3 loop reads CASSSSSEQFF. DNA of the CDR3: TGTGCCAGCAGCTCCTCTAGTGAGCAGTTCTTC.

V and J are TRBV12-3 or TRBV12-4 and TRBJ1-1, with D unresolved. Trimming took off 5 bases at V and 3 bases at J, with 7 bases between the two ends. The CDR3 consists of 12 residues. CDR3 sequence reads: CASSPRDTEAFF. CDR3 in DNA: TGTGCCAGCAGTCCTCGGGACACTGAAGCTTTCTTT.

The chain couples TRBV9 to TRBJ1-2; 7 bases are shared with TRBD1. The CDR3 is 14 amino acids. Germline V gives CDR1 SGDLS, CDR2 YYNGEE. V was clipped by 3 bases and J by 4 bases; unmatched bases: 6. The CDR3 reads CASSASQGIYGYTF. As DNA, the CDR3 is TGTGCCAGCAGCGCCTCACAGGGGATCTATGGCTACACCTTC.

This sequence joins TRBV28 and TRBJ2-7; 9 bases agree with TRBD2. The CDR3 has 17 amino acids. CDR1 MDHEN and CDR2 SYDVKM come from the germline V gene. The J segment lost 4 bases and the V segment lost 5 bases, leaving 15 bases of the junction unmatched. The CDR3 DNA follows: TGTGCCAGCAGTCTCCGAATGGGGGGACTAGCAGATTACGAGCAGTACTTC. It codes for CASSLRMGGLADYEQYF.

CDR3 sequence (DNA): TGTGCCAGCAGTTACCCCGGGACAGGGTTAAATGCTGGGGCCAACGTCCTGACTTTC. Its protein product is CASSYPGTGLNAGANVLTF. The chain uses TRBV6-2 or TRBV6-3 and TRBJ2-6, with 9 bases aligning to TRBD1. Germline-derived CDR1 and CDR2 are MNHEY and SVGEGT. V was clipped by 2 bases and J by 2 bases; unmatched bases: 10. The CDR3 runs to 19 residues.

The chain carries TRBV2 and TRBJ2-3; 7 bases match TRBD2. The CDR3 spans 14 residues. V shed 6 bases, J shed 6 bases, and the junction held 9 bases outside the gene matches. Germline CDR1 SNHLY, CDR2 FYNNEI. In nucleotides, the CDR3 is TGTGCCAGCAGCGTGGATCGGGGAGGGGATACGCAGTATTTT. Protein product: CASSVDRGGDTQYF.

V is TRBV7-2 and J is TRBJ2-2; 7 bases are a match to TRBD1. Germline loops: CDR1 SGHTA, CDR2 FQGNSA. The CDR3 covers 14 residues. After removal of 3 bases from V and 6 bases from J, the junction contained 4 bases not matched to a gene. The CDR3 sequence is CASSFTGVAGELFF. The CDR3 DNA is TGTGCCAGCAGCTTTACAGGGGTGGCCGGGGAGCTGTTTTTT.

The rearrangement uses TRBV7-9 and TRBJ2-3, with 9 bases aligning to TRBD2. CDR3 length equals 15 residues. J gave up 2 bases and V 4 bases, and 4 bases lay outside the gene matches. Germline-derived CDR1 and CDR2 are SEHNR and FQNEAQ (reference sequence). The CDR3 protein is CASSSTSGHTDTQYF. CDR3 DNA: TGTGCCAGCAGCTCGACTAGCGGACACACAGATACGCAGTATTTT.

This chain links TRBV9 with TRBJ2-1; 7 positions match TRBD1. V shed 3 bases and J 0 bases; nucleotides not matched to a gene: 6. Germline CDR1 SGDLS, CDR2 YYNGEE. This CDR3 comprises 16 residues. CDR3 sequence (DNA): TGTGCCAGCAGCGCGAGGGGACAGAGCTCCTACAATGAGCAGTTCTTC. This gives the protein CASSARGQSSYNEQFF.

The genes are TRBV6-1 and TRBJ2-2, with 7 bases that match TRBD1. The germline gives CDR1 MNHNS, CDR2 SASEGT. The ends lost 1 base at V and 4 bases at J; junction bases unmatched: 9. CDR3 length equals 17 residues. CDR3 nucleotide sequence: TGTGCCAGCAGTGAAGAAAGGGGGCGCTTGGGCACCGGGGAGCTGTTTTTT. It translates to CASSEERGRLGTGELFF.

CDR3 nucleotide sequence: TGTGCCAGCAGCGGGGACAGGGGGACCTATGGCTACACCTTC. It translates to CASSGDRGTYGYTF. This chain joins TRBV9 and TRBJ1-2, with TRBD1 matching 11 bases. The CDR3 extends over 14 amino acids. Unmatched junction bases numbered 2, after V lost 3 bases and J lost 4 bases. Per the germline V gene, CDR1 is SGDLS and CDR2 is YYNGEE.

The J gene is TRBJ2-6, the V gene TRBV9; tentatively, D is TRBD2 (6 bases). The CDR3 sequence is 19 residues long. CDR1 is SGDLS, CDR2 YYNGEE, per germline. V was cut by 4 bases and J by 4 bases, with 24 bases left in between. CDR3 sequence reads: CASSYPARGGDSGANVLTF. The CDR3 DNA reads as TGTGCCAGCAGCTACCCCGCCCGGGGAGGAGACTCCGGGGCCAACGTCCTGACTTTC.

The chain recombines TRBV6-6 with TRBJ2-3; no clear D gene. This CDR3 is 14 amino acids long. Germline V gives CDR1 MNHNY, CDR2 SVGAGI (reference sequence). Trimming cost V 4 bases and J 4 bases, with 12 bases left between them. The DNA for the CDR3 is TGTGCCAGCAGTTTCCGAAGCCTAGCAGATACGCAGTATTTT. It encodes CASSFRSLADTQYF.